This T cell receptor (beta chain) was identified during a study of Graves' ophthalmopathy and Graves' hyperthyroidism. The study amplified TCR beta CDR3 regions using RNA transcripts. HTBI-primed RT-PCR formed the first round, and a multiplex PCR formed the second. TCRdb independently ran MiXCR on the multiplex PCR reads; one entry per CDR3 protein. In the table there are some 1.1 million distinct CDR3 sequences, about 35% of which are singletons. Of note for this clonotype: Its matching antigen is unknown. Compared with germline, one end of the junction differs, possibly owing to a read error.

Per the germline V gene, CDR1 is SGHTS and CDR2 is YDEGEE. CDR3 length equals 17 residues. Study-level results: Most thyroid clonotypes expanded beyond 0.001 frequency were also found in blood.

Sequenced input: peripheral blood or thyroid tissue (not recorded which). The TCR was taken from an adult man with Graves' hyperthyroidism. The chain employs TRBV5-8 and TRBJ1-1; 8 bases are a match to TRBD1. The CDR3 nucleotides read TGCGCCAGCAGCCAACGCGAGGTGCCGACAGGGGACACTGAAGCTTTCTTT. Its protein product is CASSQREVPTGDTEAFF.